This T cell receptor beta chain was sequenced for a study of cytomegalovirus exposure and HLA in healthy donors (dated by TCRdb to 2015 to 2018). For the study in its entirety: An earlier analysis of some 620 of the donors reported 276 Gb of sequence data and 117 million unique TCR beta sequences obtained from 150 million to 200 million T cells. An early release covering roughly 600 HLA-typed donors comprised around 300 gigabases of sequencing data and around 85 million unique TCR sequences. Roughly five DR-DQ haplotypes were handled as single units for association and clustering because linkage in the cohort was strong. An earlier analysis of 587 of the donors used high-throughput TCR beta sequencing to judge whether each TCR beta V gene segment behaved as functional or pseudogenic. A later genetic analysis used genome-wide SNP genotypes for about 60% of the roughly 670 donors, treating that subset as a discovery cohort. Besides the first cohort of approximately 670 subjects, a separate validation cohort made up of 120 different subjects was used. The study aimed to test whether signatures of past pathogen exposure could be identified by cataloging public T cell receptors. The number of donors typed differed by locus, with about 629-630 for A, B, C, DRB1 and DQB1, about 500 for DQA1, over 600 for DPA1, and roughly 450 for DPB1. A later analysis re-examined previously published TCR beta repertoires from 600 to 700 donors and added high-resolution HLA genotyping to investigate patterns of TCR occurrence. Rather than using new phenotypic data, the later analysis identified candidate immune exposures from TCR beta sequences and from how often those sequences occurred across donors. HLA typing covered class I and class II loci at four-digit resolution. Of the roughly 390 genotyped donors, approximately 81% were placed in the genetic ancestry cluster associated with self-reported Caucasian donors. The study combined high-throughput TCR immunosequencing, statistical association of individual TCRs with disease status, and machine learning to predict cytomegalovirus infection status. Among about 360 genotyped donors of the cohort, an average of 235,054 unique TCR beta nucleotide sequences were sequenced per donor, around 18% of them non-productive. Donor age, sex, ethnicity and CMV serostatus were compiled alongside the repertoire data. The study used immunosequencing to profile the T cell repertoires of approximately 690 subjects and linked those repertoires to cytomegalovirus serostatus. Every discovery cohort repertoire had been produced on one sequencing platform.

The cohort was made up of roughly 670 healthy bone marrow donors. At the time of sampling, all cohort members were nominally healthy, though unrecorded immune exposures were likely present. The donor tested CMV seropositive and was one of the 289 seropositive cohort members. Every donor gave a peripheral blood sample, and the peripheral blood mononuclear cells from that sample were used for TCR beta sequencing. Genomic DNA was extracted from the blood cell samples with the Qiagen DNeasy Blood Extraction Kit. Receptors were amplified or captured by the immunoSEQ multiplex PCR assay. A mixture of 60 forward primers for TCR Vbeta segments and 13 reverse primers for TCR Jbeta segments was used in the multiplex PCR. The CDR3 region of rearranged TCR beta genes was amplified from genomic DNA with a multiplex PCR assay. The amplified TCR beta libraries were sequenced on the Illumina HiSeq System as 87-base-pair reads. In the paper's pipeline: In a later analysis, some 80 million unique TCR beta chains were counted across the roughly 670 repertoires, and about 9.9 million of these chains were shared by at least two donors. To remove PCR and sequencing errors, raw reads were error-corrected and collapsed into unique sequences using a nearest-neighbor algorithm that merged closely related sequences. To assign V, D and J gene segments, CDR3 sequences were aligned to IMGT reference sequences. Each retained sequence needed at least a six-nucleotide match to both a V gene segment and a J gene segment. A rearrangement was called productive if the CDR3 had no stop codons and remained in frame with V and J, and every other rearrangement was called non-productive. CDR3 was defined by IMGT convention, running from the second conserved V-encoded cysteine to the conserved J-encoded phenylalanine. The earlier analysis of 450 to 750 of the donors excluded any sequence lacking an unambiguous match to a single V gene segment. In an earlier analysis of approximately 560 of the donors, a V segment was called functional when productive rearrangements were above 56.7%, and segregating when the standard deviation between donors exceeded 5%. A statistical classification framework was built for diagnosing cytomegalovirus status from the catalog of TCR beta chain sequences. In a later analysis, V and J genes were assigned by comparing TCR nucleotide sequences against IMGT/GENE-DB human TR gene sequences. The TCRdist pipeline was used in a later analysis to assign CDR3 sequences and most-parsimonious VDJ recombination scenarios. In a later analysis, each TCR beta chain was defined by its CDR3 amino acid sequence together with its V-gene family, and reads lacking a unique V-gene family were excluded. To address suspected cross-contamination and a sequencing artifact, a later analysis removed 592 highly shared, low-generation-probability nucleotide sequences. In a later analysis, a clonal expansion index for each public chain was calculated from normalized within-repertoire ranks of inferred template counts. A later analysis computed generation probabilities with a VDJ recombination model fitted to out-of-frame rearrangements, and checked the results against IGoR. A later analysis scored TCR-TCR, TCR-HLA and TCR-CMV co-occurrence with hypergeometric tests, applying a repertoire-size bias correction to TCR pairs. A later analysis estimated false discovery rates by permuting HLA or CMV assignments 20 times. In a later analysis, co-occurring TCRs were grouped using DBSCAN, and TCRdist sequence similarity was added for clustering within HLA-allele-positive subsets. Repertoires with fewer than 30,000 or more than 120,000 public chains, plus five repertoires with anomalous nucleotide sharing, were excluded from co-occurrence clustering. TCRdb limited this immuneACCESS table to in-frame rearrangements with V and J called. A share of clones is missing; checked studies link under half to unresolved V genes, and the rest is unexplained. That table gives V, J and clone size, and the DNA gave D and trimming. This sample gives 300,000 or so clones in total; 84% of them show up just once. Clones ranked in the top ten supply 2% to 2.5% of the sample.

The CDR3 contains 12 residues, cysteine and phenylalanine counted. The sequence is cut down to CDR3 DNA, 36 bases in frame from base 1. V is reduced by 2 bases and J by 5 bases, leaving a spacing of 4 bases between them. The germline V gene gives CDR1 as MNHNS and CDR2 as SASEGT. General conclusions and limits of the study: In a later analysis, HLA-associated TCR beta chains were found to be more clonally expanded and to have lower generation probabilities than equally common non-associated chains. In both the original and validation cohorts, the classifier was reported to diagnose cytomegalovirus status with high specificity and sensitivity. A further reported finding was that TCR beta sequences accurately predicted the HLA-A and HLA-B alleles for most subjects in the first cohort. Around 16 rarely observed V segments, including chromosome 9 orphons, were excluded from the earlier analysis of just under 600 of the donors because counts were too low. In a later genetic analysis, a missense DCLRE1C variant was associated with V-gene and J-gene trimming of TCR beta chains, and the association was replicated in an independent cohort. Linkage disequilibrium might explain the correlated functional status among segregating V segments, but an unknown experimental factor could not be ruled out. Because HLA typing was missing for some donors at each locus, association tests included only the typed subset. Three of the identified cytomegalovirus-associated TCR beta chains were confirmed in vitro to be specific for cytomegalovirus antigens. This cohort had only TCR beta chains sequenced, and the lack of alpha or paired-chain data limited which features could be detected. In a later genetic analysis, fewer N-insertions in productive TCRs were reported among donors in an Asian-associated ancestry cluster than the roughly 670-donor mean. It was suggested by the authors that the approach could potentially be generalized to other disease states and immunological phenotypes. Most CMV-associated TCR beta chains appeared to be HLA-restricted in a later analysis, and the HLA associations seemed to be driven largely by CMV exposure. In a later analysis, the rate of TCR association differed among HLA loci, with DRB1 alleles having the most associated TCRs and HLA-C alleles having the fewest. At a false discovery rate of 0.05, a later analysis linked 16,951 TCR beta sequences to specific HLA alleles. A total of 150 or so TCR beta chains were listed by the study as associated with cytomegalovirus. When HLA alleles, especially DR and DQ, strongly co-occurred, TCR associations were difficult to assign to individual alleles. Most TCR sequences were observed very rarely across donors, whereas some public TCRs were present in many individuals. In a later analysis, several top co-occurrence clusters were reported to appear linked to parvovirus B19, influenza, CMV and Epstein-Barr virus. A cluster of highly shared sequence variants was judged likely to be a technical artifact of the sequencing pipeline. Presence/absence analyses assumed roughly uniform sequencing depth across donors, an assumption that may not hold. In an earlier analysis of 587 of the donors, most TCR beta V segments appeared in productive rearrangements about 87% or about 30% of the time, broadly matching IMGT annotations. The 87-base-pair reads could not distinguish some IMGT-functional V segments, including TRBV6-2 and TRBV6-3, so those segments were excluded. For the cohort, immune exposure information was limited to CMV serostatus.

A remark on this clone: The antigen it recognizes is unknown. No clone much larger than this one lies a single base away; base qualities are absent.

The sequence is built from TRBV6-1 and TRBJ1-5; the D gene is unclear. Sequenced input: PBMCs. The source is a woman aged 40 to 50 in good health and CMV-seropositive. CDR3 region: CASSELYQPQHF. The sequenced DNA is TGTGCCAGCAGTGAATTATATCAGCCCCAGCATTTT.